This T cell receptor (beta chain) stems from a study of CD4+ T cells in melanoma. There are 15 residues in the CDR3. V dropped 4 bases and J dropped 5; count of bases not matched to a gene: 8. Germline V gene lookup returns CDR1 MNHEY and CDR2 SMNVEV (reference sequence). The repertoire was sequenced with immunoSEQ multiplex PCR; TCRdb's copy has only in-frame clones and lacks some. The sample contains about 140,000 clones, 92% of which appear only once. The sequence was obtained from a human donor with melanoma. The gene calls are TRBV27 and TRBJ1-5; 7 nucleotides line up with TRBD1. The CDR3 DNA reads TGTGCCAGCAGTTCTTCACGGACAGGCTATCAGCCCCAGCATTTT. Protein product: CASSSSRTGYQPQHF.